A selection of T cell receptor beta chains follows, all from one sample in a study of beta chain features in type 1 diabetes. Clones were sequenced by immunoSEQ multiplex PCR, and TCRdb holds only the in-frame ones, with some missing. The table lists 360,000 or so clones, about 20% of them singletons. The specimen sequenced was naive CD4+ T cells from blood. The receptors stem from a woman aged 18-35 years in good health. CDR3s include the opening cysteine and the closing phenylalanine or tryptophan. Each record gives: CDR3 length, V gene, clone size, J gene, D gene, CDR3 DNA, CDR3 protein. The D gene is left open where the match is weak. A row's size may be missing; if present it is once, few, many or a size class.

cdr3_length: 15; v_call: TRBV9; clone_size: few; j_call: TRBJ2-5; d_call: TRBD2; cdr3_nt: TGTGCCAGCAGCGTCACTAGCGGGAATCAAGAGACCCAGTACTTC; cdr3_aa: CASSVTSGNQETQYF
cdr3_length: 14; v_call: TRBV4-2; clone_size: few; j_call: TRBJ2-7; d_call: TRBD2; cdr3_nt: TGTGCCAGCAGCCAAGAGCGGGGGATCTACGAGCAGTACTTC; cdr3_aa: CASSQERGIYEQYF
cdr3_length: 13; v_call: TRBV29-1; clone_size: few; j_call: TRBJ1-1; d_call: -; cdr3_nt: TGCAGCGTTGAAGTTCGACTAGGCGGCGAAGCTTTCTTT; cdr3_aa: CSVEVRLGGEAFF
cdr3_length: 20; v_call: TRBV4-1; clone_size: few; j_call: TRBJ2-3; d_call: TRBD2; cdr3_nt: TGCGCCAGCAGCCAAGAGGGGACTAGCGGGGTCCCGACCCGGGGGGGTACGCAGTATTTT; cdr3_aa: CASSQEGTSGVPTRGGTQYF
cdr3_length: 13; v_call: TRBV7-2; clone_size: few; j_call: TRBJ2-5; d_call: TRBD1; cdr3_nt: TGTGCCAGCAGCGACCAGGGGGCTGAGACCCAGTACTTC; cdr3_aa: CASSDQGAETQYF
cdr3_length: 14; v_call: TRBV5-1; clone_size: few; j_call: TRBJ1-1; d_call: -; cdr3_nt: TGCGCCAGCAGGGTTTCCCCAGGGAACACTGAAGCTTTCTTT; cdr3_aa: CASRVSPGNTEAFF
cdr3_length: 12; v_call: TRBV19; clone_size: few; j_call: TRBJ1-2; d_call: TRBD1; cdr3_nt: TGTGCCAGTAGTCTCAGGGGGCATGGCTACACCTTC; cdr3_aa: CASSLRGHGYTF
cdr3_length: 14; v_call: TRBV18; clone_size: -; j_call: TRBJ2-4; d_call: -; cdr3_nt: TGTGCCAGCTCAAACAGGGTAGCCAAAAACATTCAGTACTTC; cdr3_aa: CASSNRVAKNIQYF
cdr3_length: 16; v_call: TRBV18; clone_size: few; j_call: TRBJ2-2; d_call: TRBD2; cdr3_nt: TGTGCCAGCTCACCCCCGAGCGGGGGGAACACCGGGGAGCTGTTTTTT; cdr3_aa: CASSPPSGGNTGELFF
cdr3_length: 15; v_call: TRBV5-1; clone_size: -; j_call: TRBJ2-5; d_call: TRBD1; cdr3_nt: TGCGCCAGCATCAGAACAGGGGTCAACGGGGAGACCCAGTACTTC; cdr3_aa: CASIRTGVNGETQYF
cdr3_length: 15; v_call: TRBV30; clone_size: few; j_call: TRBJ1-5; d_call: TRBD1; cdr3_nt: TGTGCCTGGAGTGGTACCGGGACAGGGGGCAAGGGCCAGCATTTT; cdr3_aa: CAWSGTGTGGKGQHF
cdr3_length: 14; v_call: TRBV28; clone_size: -; j_call: TRBJ1-2; d_call: TRBD1; cdr3_nt: TGTGCCAGCAGCCTTGAGGGGGCGGGTTATGGCTACACCTTC; cdr3_aa: CASSLEGAGYGYTF
cdr3_length: 16; v_call: TRBV7-6; clone_size: once; j_call: TRBJ2-5; d_call: -; cdr3_nt: TGTGCCAGCAGCTACCCCTACAGGGACCTACAAGAGACCCAGTACTTC; cdr3_aa: CASSYPYRDLQETQYF
cdr3_length: 14; v_call: TRBV2; clone_size: -; j_call: TRBJ2-1; d_call: TRBD2; cdr3_nt: TGTGCCAGCAGTTTGAGCCTAGCGGGGAATGAGCAGTTCTTC; cdr3_aa: CASSLSLAGNEQFF
cdr3_length: 17; v_call: TRBV14; clone_size: few; j_call: TRBJ2-1; d_call: TRBD2; cdr3_nt: TGTGCCAGCAGCCAAGTACTAGCGGGATCTTCCTACAATGAGCAGTTCTTC; cdr3_aa: CASSQVLAGSSYNEQFF
cdr3_length: 14; v_call: TRBV4-3; clone_size: few; j_call: TRBJ1-1; d_call: -; cdr3_nt: TGCGCCAGCAGCCGAGTGACCAGAGCGGTTGAAGCTTTCTTT; cdr3_aa: CASSRVTRAVEAFF
cdr3_length: 14; v_call: TRBV30; clone_size: -; j_call: TRBJ1-1; d_call: -; cdr3_nt: TGTGCCTGGTACGGGGGGTTCATGAACACTGAAGCTTTCTTT; cdr3_aa: CAWYGGFMNTEAFF
cdr3_length: 17; v_call: TRBV5-1; clone_size: -; j_call: TRBJ2-2; d_call: TRBD2; cdr3_nt: TGCGCCAGCAGCTTGTGGGCTAGCGGGATAAACACCGGGGAGCTGTTTTTT; cdr3_aa: CASSLWASGINTGELFF
cdr3_length: 17; v_call: TRBV11-2; clone_size: few; j_call: TRBJ2-1; d_call: TRBD2; cdr3_nt: TGTGCCAGCAGCTTAGTGGCTAGCGGGAGCTCCTACAATGAGCAGTTCTTC; cdr3_aa: CASSLVASGSSYNEQFF
cdr3_length: 16; v_call: TRBV4-3; clone_size: many; j_call: TRBJ2-1; d_call: TRBD2; cdr3_nt: TGCGCCAGCAGCCAAGATTTTGCGGGGGCCTACAATGAGCAGTTCTTC; cdr3_aa: CASSQDFAGAYNEQFF
cdr3_length: 16; v_call: TRBV27; clone_size: -; j_call: TRBJ2-7; d_call: TRBD2; cdr3_nt: TGTGCCAGCAGTTTAAGGGGACTAGTGACTCCCTACGAGCAGTACTTC; cdr3_aa: CASSLRGLVTPYEQYF
cdr3_length: 14; v_call: TRBV30; clone_size: -; j_call: TRBJ2-1; d_call: -; cdr3_nt: TGTGCCTGTGGTAAAGGGGCCCGATACAATGAGCAGTTCTTC; cdr3_aa: CACGKGARYNEQFF
cdr3_length: 14; v_call: TRBV7-9; clone_size: -; j_call: TRBJ1-1; d_call: -; cdr3_nt: TGTGCCAGCAGCTTAGGACCGTTCGGGACTGAAGCTTTCTTT; cdr3_aa: CASSLGPFGTEAFF
cdr3_length: 15; v_call: TRBV5-1; clone_size: -; j_call: TRBJ2-1; d_call: TRBD1; cdr3_nt: TGCGCCAGCAGCTTGGACAGGGGGGCGTACAATGAGCAGTTCTTC; cdr3_aa: CASSLDRGAYNEQFF
cdr3_length: 15; v_call: TRBV5-1; clone_size: -; j_call: TRBJ1-2; d_call: -; cdr3_nt: TGCGCCAGCAGCCTAGACGGACAGTCGGACTATGGCTACACCTTC; cdr3_aa: CASSLDGQSDYGYTF
cdr3_length: 15; v_call: TRBV2; clone_size: few; j_call: TRBJ1-5; d_call: TRBD1; cdr3_nt: TGTGCCAGCAGTGGATCGGGACAGGGTAATCAGCCCCAGCATTTT; cdr3_aa: CASSGSGQGNQPQHF
cdr3_length: 16; v_call: TRBV10-3; clone_size: -; j_call: TRBJ1-2; d_call: -; cdr3_nt: TGTGCCATCAGCCAGGCCGGGGCAGGGGTCAACTATGGCTACACCTTC; cdr3_aa: CAISQAGAGVNYGYTF
cdr3_length: 17; v_call: TRBV4-3; clone_size: -; j_call: TRBJ2-2; d_call: TRBD2; cdr3_nt: TGCGCCAGCAGCCGCCAAGGCGGGGGGTTTTCAACCGGGGAGCTGTTTTTT; cdr3_aa: CASSRQGGGFSTGELFF
cdr3_length: 14; v_call: TRBV15; clone_size: few; j_call: TRBJ2-5; d_call: TRBD1; cdr3_nt: TGTGCCACCAGTCTGGGGAACAGGGGAGAGACCCAGTACTTC; cdr3_aa: CATSLGNRGETQYF
cdr3_length: 16; v_call: TRBV9; clone_size: few; j_call: TRBJ1-5; d_call: -; cdr3_nt: TGTGCCAGCAGCGTCCTCCAAAGGACACATAATCAGCCCCAGCATTTT; cdr3_aa: CASSVLQRTHNQPQHF
cdr3_length: 14; v_call: TRBV6-5; clone_size: few; j_call: TRBJ1-2; d_call: -; cdr3_nt: TGTGCCAGCAGTTACTCGAGAGGCAACTATGGCTACACCTTC; cdr3_aa: CASSYSRGNYGYTF
cdr3_length: 13; v_call: TRBV29-1; clone_size: few; j_call: TRBJ1-2; d_call: TRBD1; cdr3_nt: TGCAGCGTCCAGACAGGGGCCGTCTATGGCTACACCTTC; cdr3_aa: CSVQTGAVYGYTF
cdr3_length: 14; v_call: TRBV5-1; clone_size: few; j_call: TRBJ2-1; d_call: TRBD1; cdr3_nt: TGCGCCAGCAGCCCCCGGACAGGGGAAGTTGAGCAGTTCTTC; cdr3_aa: CASSPRTGEVEQFF
cdr3_length: 13; v_call: TRBV30; clone_size: -; j_call: TRBJ2-5; d_call: -; cdr3_nt: TGTGCCTGGAGTGCCTCGACTAGGAAGACCCAGTACTTC; cdr3_aa: CAWSASTRKTQYF
cdr3_length: 14; v_call: TRBV6-1; clone_size: few; j_call: TRBJ1-1; d_call: -; cdr3_nt: TGTGCCAGCAGTGGAGTACAGGGAGACACTGAAGCTTTCTTT; cdr3_aa: CASSGVQGDTEAFF
cdr3_length: 14; v_call: TRBV5-1; clone_size: few; j_call: TRBJ2-2; d_call: TRBD2; cdr3_nt: TGCGCCAGCAGCGGTCCGGGGGGGCCCGGGGAGCTGTTTTTT; cdr3_aa: CASSGPGGPGELFF